The source of this TCR beta chain is a study of identical twins. Overall study findings and caveats: Beta out-of-frame twin sharing showed a weaker excess.

TCRdb ran MiXCR on the 5' RACE reads and lists one entry per CDR3 protein. This table holds 600,000 to 850,000 distinct CDR3 sequences, 18% found once. J lost 5 bases, V lost 8 bases, and 3 bases had no gene match. Germline-derived CDR1 and CDR2 are MDHEN and SYDVKM. The CDR3 has 12 amino acids. A note on this clonotype: Its antigen remains unidentified.

The sample was also reused in another study, on T cells expressing NK-cell markers. According to that study: Sorted T-cell subsets CD3+CD56+NKG2C+, CD3+CD56+NKG2C- and CD3+CD56-NKG2C+ were TCR beta-sequenced. Alpha-beta TCR T cells were the sole sorting target in several experiments, owing to an anti-gamma-delta TCR antibody.

The sequence came from a woman between 18 and 29 years old in good health. This chain connects TRBV28 to TRBJ2-1, with TRBD1 matching 7 bases. The sample consisted of PBMCs. The CDR3 loop is CASRDRDNEQFF. CDR3 nucleotide sequence: TGTGCCAGCCGGGACAGAGACAATGAGCAGTTCTTC.